Reported below is one T cell receptor beta chain. This clonotype appeared many times. It has no known antigen specificity. Base qualities are not at hand, and no much larger clone is one base apart. This record comes from a study of T cells in Graves' hyperthyroidism and ophthalmopathy (dated by TCRdb to about 2019). About the investigation overall: Peripheral blood samples were taken at the time of initial diagnosis, prior to any treatment. According to the paper, TCR Vbeta CDR3 sequencing was carried out on 120 to 150 peripheral blood samples, which came from some 41 ophthalmopathy, fewer than 80 hyperthyroidism and approximately 17 progressor patients. Whether ophthalmopathy could be predicted prospectively was tested in an independent validation cohort made up of under 20 hyperthyroidism patients plus 17 patients who later progressed to ophthalmopathy. Thyroid tissue and blood T-cell repertoires from about six Graves' hyperthyroidism patients were also compared in the study. Once sampling was done, hyperthyroidism patients were given methimazole at a starting dose of 30 mg daily, whereas ophthalmopathy patients were given high-dose intravenous methylprednisolone. To identify TCR V-J signatures that set the groups apart, the researchers used a discovery cohort of approximately 98 patients, made up of roughly 40 with Graves' ophthalmopathy and 57 with stable Graves' hyperthyroidism. The 95 to 100 discovery patients were randomly split 7:3 into training and test sets.

Amplification of TCR beta CDR3 regions was carried out from RNA transcripts. A first-round RT-PCR of the TCR CDR3 used the HTBI primer set with the Qiagen OneStep RT-PCR kit. Libraries were constructed in a second round of multiplex PCR, after which size selection and purification were performed. Libraries were sequenced paired-end with 100 bp reads on an Illumina HiSeq2000. Under the source paper's analysis protocol: SOAPnuke was used to process the raw data, removing reads that contained adapters or uncalled bases, had a mean Phred below 15, or lacked an exact match to the constant primer or identifier. COPE v1.2.5 was used to merge the high-quality paired reads, and each unique nucleotide sequence was defined as a clonotype. Clonotypes were aligned to IMGT TRBV, TRBD and TRBJ reference segments using MiTCR v1.1. Analysis was restricted to V-J combinations with a frequency above 0.0001, which covered over 98% of repertoires. A TCS score was defined as the ratio of F50 (clonal expansion) to E x V (chaos), with BLOSUM62-based TCRdist applied between CDR3 peptides within each V-J. Welch's t-statistics and random forest reduced fewer than 550 V-J features to 10 to 15, which were used in a naive Bayes classifier (R e1071). Using fastp at Q25 and MiXCR, TCRdb reprocessed the public reads and kept productive beta chains. All rows with the same CDR3 protein become a single entry with the most common DNA and genes. TCRdb's processing, not the authors' own work, is the source of the V and J calls. For this sample the table gives about 400,000 distinct CDR3 sequences, of which roughly 13% were detected only once. The ten most abundant clones make up around 28% of the sample.

What the study reported, not specific to this receptor: In validation, progression to ophthalmopathy was predicted by the model with approximately 67% sensitivity and 72.22% specificity, a median of around 5.9 months before onset. In cross-validation, a model built on a 13 V-J signature told ophthalmopathy apart from stable hyperthyroidism with under 90% sensitivity and 81% to 82% specificity, and in testing the same model reached 80%/75%. Sample size was not statistically predetermined, and investigators were not blinded to group allocation. Blood samples also contained most of the expanded thyroid clonotypes (frequency above 0.001), which suggests that blood repertoires may reflect thyroid immune responses.

In the ophthalmopathy patients, disease was moderately to severely active, with a Clinical Activity Score of 3 or more, a NOSPECS grade of 4 or more, and a duration of less than 3 months. Patients with uncontrolled infections, other autoimmune diseases, pregnancy or lactation were excluded. Diagnoses were based on clinical symptoms, serum thyroxine and TRAb, thyroid ultrasound and orbital computed tomography. Ficoll-Paque density gradient centrifugation was used to isolate PBMCs from 8 to 10 ml of fresh peripheral blood. Total RNA was extracted with Trizol reagent, and quality was checked on an Agilent 2100 Bioanalyzer. The specimen sequenced was blood. The clonotype originates from a man aged 45-65 years with Graves' ophthalmopathy.

The nucleotide sequence is given as TGTGCCAGCAGTTTAGGACGCGGCCTACTTGCAAATCAGCCCCAGCATTTT. This is translated as CASSLGRGLLANQPQHF. The chain is encoded by TRBV12-3 or TRBV12-4 joined to TRBJ1-5; no D gene call is confident. V loses 1 base of germline sequence and J loses 4 bases, and the interval between the two ends is 17 bases. The CDR3 contains 17 residues, cysteine and phenylalanine counted. Of all the DNA, just the CDR3 is kept, 51 bases in frame from base 1.